This is a list of T cell receptor beta chains from one sample in a study of CD8+ T cells in alopecia areata. The table came from immunoSEQ multiplex PCR; TCRdb's copy has only in-frame clones and leaves some out. This sample yields about 120,000 clones, of which approximately 51% are seen a single time; 3% to 4% belongs to the top ten. Sequenced material: CD4+ T cells sorted from blood, taken at week 24, from a patient treated with tofacitinib. These receptors all stem from a human donor with alopecia areata. Both conserved end residues are part of each CDR3. The D gene is left open where the match is weak. Some rows have no size entry. The others give once, few or many, or a class for an expanded clone.

j_call d_call v_call clone_size cdr3_nt cdr3_aa
TRBJ1-2 TRBD1 TRBV6-5 once TGTGCCAGCAGATCGGGACAGGGTGATGGTGGCTACACCTTC CASRSGQGDGGYTF
TRBJ2-5 NA TRBV30 NA TGTGCCTGGAGTGTGGCATCCAGGGAGACCCAGTACTTC CAWSVASRETQYF
TRBJ1-6 NA TRBV7-9 NA TGTGCCAGCAGCCGAGGGACTGTTAGATCACCCCTCCACTTT CASSRGTVRSPLHF
TRBJ2-7 NA TRBV15 NA TGTGCCACTCCCAGTCCCTACCTCAGGGACTACTTC CATPSPYLRDYF
TRBJ2-2 TRBD2 TRBV4-1 NA TGCGCCAGCAGCCAAGGAACTAGCGGGTATAACACCGGGGAGCTGTTTTTT CASSQGTSGYNTGELFF
TRBJ1-6 NA TRBV6-1 NA TGTGCCATCAGTGAGTCGCACGGCGTTTCACCCCTCCACTTT CAISESHGVSPLHF
TRBJ1-1 NA TRBV6-5 NA TGTGCCAGCAGTTACTCAGAGAACACTGAAGCTTTCTTT CASSYSENTEAFF
TRBJ2-5 NA TRBV4-3 few TGCGCCAGCAGCCAAGAATTATTAAGATTCCAAGAGACCCAGTACTTC CASSQELLRFQETQYF
TRBJ1-1 NA TRBV6-5 few TGTGCCAGCAGTTCCCCGGCGAAGGGTGAGACTGAAGCTTTCTTT CASSSPAKGETEAFF
TRBJ2-5 NA TRBV6-5 NA TGTGCCAGCAGTTTAGGTTATTTGGAGACCCAGTACTTC CASSLGYLETQYF
TRBJ1-1 NA TRBV9 few TGTGCCAGCAGCGTTCCCGACCTGGGAGGGACTGAAGCTTTCTTT CASSVPDLGGTEAFF
TRBJ1-5 NA TRBV2 NA TGTGCCAGCAGTGAATTGTCGGTACTTGATGCGAAGCCCCAGCATTTT CASSELSVLDAKPQHF
TRBJ1-1 TRBD1 TRBV20-1 few TGCAGTGCTAGTCGGGACAGGGGAGCTTTCTTT CSASRDRGAFF
TRBJ2-7 NA TRBV30 NA TGTGCCTGGAGTACAGGGAATATATACGAGCAGTACTTC CAWSTGNIYEQYF
TRBJ2-2 NA TRBV30 NA TGTGCCTGGGGTAGCGGGAACACCGGGGAGCTGTTTTTT CAWGSGNTGELFF
TRBJ1-5 TRBD1 TRBV7-2 NA TGTGCCAGCAGCTGGGACAGGGATCAGCCCCAGCATTTT CASSWDRDQPQHF
TRBJ2-5 NA TRBV5-1 NA TGCGCCAGCGGTGGTGTGGGGGAGACCCAGTACTTC CASGGVGETQYF
TRBJ1-2 NA TRBV30 NA TGTGCCTGGAGTCAAGGAGGTTTTACTGGCTACACCTTC CAWSQGGFTGYTF
TRBJ1-1 TRBD1 TRBV5-1 NA TGCGCCAGCAGCGGGACAGTTAACACTGAAGCTTTCTTT CASSGTVNTEAFF
TRBJ1-5 NA TRBV30 NA TGTGCCTGGAGGCCGGGCGGGAATCAGCCCCAGCATTTT CAWRPGGNQPQHF
TRBJ2-3 TRBD2 TRBV30 few TGTGCCTGGAGTGTAATGGTGCGGGGGGGTCTACTCGGAACAGATACGCAGTATTTT CAWSVMVRGGLLGTDTQYF
TRBJ2-4 NA TRBV19 NA TGTGCCAGTAGTATACCCGGGCCTAGCCCCAAAAACATTCAGTACTTC CASSIPGPSPKNIQYF
TRBJ1-1 NA TRBV7-2 NA TGTGCCAGCGGGAAGGCGACAACCATGAACACTGAAGCTTTCTTT CASGKATTMNTEAFF
TRBJ2-5 NA TRBV5-6 NA TGTGCCAGCAGCCTGGGACTTGGTACACAAGAGACCCAGTACTTC CASSLGLGTQETQYF
TRBJ2-1 NA TRBV5-6 NA TGTGCCAGCAGACAACCTGAGCAGTTCTTC CASRQPEQFF
TRBJ2-3 NA TRBV30 few TGTGCCTACTCTGGGCCCAGCACAGATACGCAGTATTTT CAYSGPSTDTQYF
TRBJ1-1 NA TRBV29-1 NA TGCAGCGTCGGCCGACAGAGGAACACTGAAGCTTTCTTT CSVGRQRNTEAFF
TRBJ2-7 NA TRBV11-2 NA TGTGCCAGCAGCCTTCGACAGACCTCCGAGCAGTACTTC CASSLRQTSEQYF
TRBJ2-1 TRBD2 TRBV30 NA TGTGCCTGGAGTAGCGGGGGAAGCTCCTACAATGAGCAGTTCTTC CAWSSGGSSYNEQFF